The 8 T cell receptor beta chains below come from one sample, sequenced in a study of PD-1 blockade in mismatch repair-deficient tumors. The repertoire was sequenced with immunoSEQ multiplex PCR; TCRdb's copy has only in-frame clones and lacks some. The table has approximately 15,000 clones, around 80% seen once; the top ten hold roughly 11%. Time point reported: 10-day in vitro stimulation with candidate neoantigen peptide 5. These receptors have no known antigen. The starting material was cells cultured in vitro, obtained from a patient treated with pembrolizumab. Receptors were obtained from an adult with mismatch repair-deficient cancer.

V gene TRBV25-1 combines with J gene TRBJ2-1, with 8 bases fitting TRBD2. This CDR3 has 16 amino acids. The germline CDR1 and CDR2 sequences are MGHDK and SYGVNS. Trimming at V came to 6 bases and at J to 4 bases, leaving 11 bases not matched to a gene. The CDR3 DNA reads TGTGCCAGCAGCCTCCTTGGAGCGGGAGATTACAATGAGCAGTTCTTC. As protein: CASSLLGAGDYNEQFF.

This chain links TRBV19 with TRBJ1-5; 8 bases fit TRBD1. This CDR3 has 13 residues. The germline V gene encodes CDR1 LNHDA and CDR2 SQIVND (reference sequence). After removal of 6 bases from V and 7 bases from J, the junction contained 5 bases not matched to a gene. The CDR3 DNA reads as TGTGCCAGTAGCATGGACAGGGCACAGCCCCAGCATTTT. Translated, it gives CASSMDRAQPQHF.

This clone was observed a few times. V is TRBV10-3 and J is TRBJ1-5; D remains unclear. CDR1 is ENHRY, CDR2 SYGVKD, per germline. This CDR3 spans 12 amino acids. Trimming left V 3 bases short and J 4 bases short, with 4 bases between. The CDR3: CAISDSNQPQHF. The CDR3 DNA reads TGTGCCATCAGTGATTCGAATCAGCCCCAGCATTTT.

The chain recombines TRBV7-9 with TRBJ2-5, with 9 bases matching TRBD1. CDR1 SEHNR and CDR2 FQNEAQ come from the germline V gene (reference sequence). V lost 5 bases and J lost 1; bases outside the gene matches: 2. The CDR3 is 14 amino acids. The CDR3 spells CASSQGQGQETQYF. The CDR3 DNA reads TGTGCCAGCAGCCAGGGACAGGGCCAAGAGACCCAGTACTTC. Looking up the rest from reference TRBV7-9 and TRBJ2-5 gives the full variable domain: DTGVSQNPRHKITKRGQNVTFRCDPISEHNRLYWYRQTLGQGPEFLTYFQNEAQLEKSRLLSDRFSAERPKGSFSTLEIQRTEQGDSAMYLCASSQGQGQETQYFGPGTRLLVL.

V and J are TRBV6-6 and TRBJ1-1; D gene uncertain. Germline values: CDR1 MNHNY, CDR2 SVGAGI (reference sequence). The CDR3 runs to 13 residues. Trimming shortened V by 7 bases and J by 1 base, and 10 bases separated the two germline ends. The CDR3 coding sequence is TGTGCCAGCATCCCATTAGGGAACACTGAAGCTTTCTTT. Translating it yields CASIPLGNTEAFF.

This clone showed up just once. This chain links TRBV7-6 with TRBJ2-1; TRBD2 might be the D (6 bases). The CDR3 length is 11 residues. Germline CDR1 is SGHVS and CDR2 is FNYEAQ. Trimming took off 5 bases at V and 10 bases at J, with 9 bases between the two ends. CDR3 DNA: TGTGCCAGCAGCACGGGGAGGGAGCAGTTCTTC. Encoded protein: CASSTGREQFF.

The J gene is TRBJ2-3, the V gene TRBV18; 7 positions agree with TRBD1. The length of the CDR3 is 13 residues. V lost 5 bases, J lost 2 bases, and 1 base stayed unmatched. Germline CDR1 is KGHSH and CDR2 is LQKENI. Here the CDR3 DNA reads TGTGCCAGCTCAGACAGGGCCACAGATACGCAGTATTTT. The encoded protein is CASSDRATDTQYF.

The gene calls are TRBV6-5 and TRBJ1-2; D might be TRBD1 (6 bases). Per the germline V gene, CDR1 is MNHEY and CDR2 is SVGAGI. V shed 2 bases and J shed 6 bases, with 16 bases lying between them. This CDR3 has 15 residues. The DNA for the CDR3 is TGTGCCAGCAGTTACGACAGGATTCAGGGCCATGGCTACACCTTC. This translates into CASSYDRIQGHGYTF.